This T cell receptor beta chain was retrieved from a study of lymphopenia after photon versus proton radiotherapy. The repertoire was sequenced with immunoSEQ multiplex PCR; TCRdb's copy has only in-frame clones and lacks some. The repertoire has tens of thousands of clones, about 83% of them found once; the top ten carry 40% to 50%. Whole-study results and caveats: Authors raise, but do not show, better survival with proton therapy. Post-nadir diversity loss with photons came from oligoclonal expansion, particularly CD8+ Temra cells. Relative stability marked proton patients; photon patients lost diversity and naive cells.

Remarks on this clone: What it recognizes is unknown.

This CDR3 comprises 13 residues. Germline-derived CDR1 and CDR2 are WSHSY and SAAADI. The source of this sequence is a woman aged 60-70 years with cholangiocarcinoma. Some clones in this sample may be carry-over from other donors' samples. The chain joins TRBV10-2 to TRBJ2-5; no definite D call. The DNA end lines up better with TRBJ2-7; the J call may be wrong. The sequences come from peripheral blood, collected from a patient treated with proton-based radiotherapy. This CDR3 reads CASSAGSYYEQYF. As DNA, the CDR3 is TGCGCCAGCAGTGCGGGCAGCTACTACGAGCAGTACTTC.